This TCR beta chain originates from a study of patients and donors after allogeneic stem cell transplantation. Trimming removed 5 bases from V and 1 base from J, with 17 bases in between. Germline-derived CDR1 and CDR2 are MNHEY and SVGAGI. This CDR3 has 16 amino acids. TCRdb analysed the RT-PCR reads with MiXCR anew, one entry per CDR3 protein. The sample consists of some 200,000 distinct CDR3 sequences, 41% of them appearing once. This receptor was obtained from a human donor who was either an allogeneic HSCT recipient or a stem cell or donor lymphocyte infusion donor (not recorded which). It is not recorded whose cells these are; they may come from a transplant donor. The rearrangement joins TRBV6-5 to TRBJ1-1, with D uncertain. The sequenced sample was blood, either unsorted or a sorted T cell fraction (not recorded which). For the CDR3, the DNA is TGTGCCAGCAGTCGCTCGGCAGGATTTACGAACACTGAAGCTTTCTTT. Encoded protein: CASSRSAGFTNTEAFF.